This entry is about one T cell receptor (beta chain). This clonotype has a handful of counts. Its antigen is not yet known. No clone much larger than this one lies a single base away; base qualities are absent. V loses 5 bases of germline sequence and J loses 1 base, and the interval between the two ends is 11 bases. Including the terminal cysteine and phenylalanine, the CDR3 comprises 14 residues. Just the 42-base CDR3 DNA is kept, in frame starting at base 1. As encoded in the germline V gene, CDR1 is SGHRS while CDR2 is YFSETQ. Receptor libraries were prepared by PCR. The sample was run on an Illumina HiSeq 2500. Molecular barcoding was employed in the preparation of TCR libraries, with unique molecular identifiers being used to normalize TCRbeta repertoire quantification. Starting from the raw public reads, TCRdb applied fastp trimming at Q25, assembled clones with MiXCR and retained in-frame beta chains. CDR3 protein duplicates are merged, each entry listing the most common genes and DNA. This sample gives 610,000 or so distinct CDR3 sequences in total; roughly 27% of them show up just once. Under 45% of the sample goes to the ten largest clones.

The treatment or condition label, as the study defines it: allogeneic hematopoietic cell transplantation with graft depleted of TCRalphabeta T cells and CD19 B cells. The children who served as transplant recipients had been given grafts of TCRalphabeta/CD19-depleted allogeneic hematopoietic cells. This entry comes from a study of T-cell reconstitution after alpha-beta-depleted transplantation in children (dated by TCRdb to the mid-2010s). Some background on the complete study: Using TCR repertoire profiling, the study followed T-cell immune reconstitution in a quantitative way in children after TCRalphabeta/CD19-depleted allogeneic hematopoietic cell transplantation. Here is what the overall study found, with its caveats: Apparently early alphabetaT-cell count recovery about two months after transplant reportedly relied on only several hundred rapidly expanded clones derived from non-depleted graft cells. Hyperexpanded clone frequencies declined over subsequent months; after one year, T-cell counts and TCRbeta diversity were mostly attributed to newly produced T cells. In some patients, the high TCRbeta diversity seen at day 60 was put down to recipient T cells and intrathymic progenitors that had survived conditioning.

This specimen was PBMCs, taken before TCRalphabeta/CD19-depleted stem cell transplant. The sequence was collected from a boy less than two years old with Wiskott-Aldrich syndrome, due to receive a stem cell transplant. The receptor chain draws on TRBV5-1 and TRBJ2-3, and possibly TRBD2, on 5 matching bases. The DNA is TGCGCCAGCAGTCTTCTAGCTCGCACAGATACGCAGTATTTT. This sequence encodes CASSLLARTDTQYF.